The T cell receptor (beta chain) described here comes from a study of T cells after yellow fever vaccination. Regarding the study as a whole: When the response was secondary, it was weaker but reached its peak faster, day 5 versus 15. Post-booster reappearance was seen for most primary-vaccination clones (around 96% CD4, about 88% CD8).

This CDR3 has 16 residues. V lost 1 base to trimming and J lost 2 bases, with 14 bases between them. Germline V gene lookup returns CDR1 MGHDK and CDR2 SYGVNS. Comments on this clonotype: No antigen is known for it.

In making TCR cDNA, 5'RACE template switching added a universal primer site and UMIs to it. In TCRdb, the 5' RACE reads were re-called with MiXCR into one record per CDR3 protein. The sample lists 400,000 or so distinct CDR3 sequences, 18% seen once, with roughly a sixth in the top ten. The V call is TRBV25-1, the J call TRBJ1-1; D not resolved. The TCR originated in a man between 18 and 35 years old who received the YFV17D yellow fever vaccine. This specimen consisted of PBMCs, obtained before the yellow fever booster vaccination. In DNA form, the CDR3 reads TGTGCCAGCAGTGAATTAGGCGGGCGGCATAACACTGAAGCTTTCTTT. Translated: CASSELGGRHNTEAFF.